One and the same sample provided the 6 T cell receptor beta chains below, sequenced in a study of T cell changes during pregnancy in multiple sclerosis. The table came from immunoSEQ multiplex PCR; TCRdb's copy has only in-frame clones and leaves some out. The sample includes 90,000 to 130,000 clones, roughly 92% of them seen just once. Sequenced here: peripheral blood, sampled in the third trimester of pregnancy. The receptors were sampled from a female donor with multiple sclerosis, enrolled in a pregnancy study.

The chain links TRBV27 to TRBJ2-7; D not certain. V was pared by 2 bases and J by 2 bases, with 10 bases between. The CDR3 runs to 14 residues. Per the germline V gene, CDR1 is MNHEY and CDR2 is SMNVEV (reference sequence). This CDR3 is CASSLVGAAYEQYF. Written as DNA, the CDR3 is TGTGCCAGCAGTTTAGTAGGAGCTGCCTACGAGCAGTACTTC.

The J gene is TRBJ2-5, the V gene TRBV28; no clear D gene. CDR3 length equals 12 residues. CDR1 and CDR2 (germline): MDHEN, SYDVKM. V was trimmed by 6 bases and J by 7 bases, leaving 12 bases between them. The CDR3 DNA follows: TGTGCCAGCAGCCCCCCGTTGGCGACCCAGTACTTC. Translated, it gives CASSPPLATQYF.

The CDR3: CASGREQETQYF. The CDR3 DNA reads TGTGCCAGCGGGCGGGAACAAGAGACCCAGTACTTC. V usage is TRBV2 and J usage is TRBJ2-5; the D gene is possibly TRBD2 (6 bases). The ends were cut back, 8 bases at V and 2 bases at J, with 9 bases in the middle. CDR1 is SNHLY and CDR2 is FYNNEI in the germline V gene. The CDR3 loop spans 12 amino acids.

The chain combines TRBV18 with TRBJ1-5, with 8 positions matching TRBD1. After removal of 2 bases from V and 0 bases from J, the junction contained 15 bases not matched to a gene. Germline lookup yields CDR1 KGHSH and CDR2 LQKENI. The CDR3 runs 20 residues. This chain's CDR3 is CASSPIGQGGVWDSNQPQHF. The CDR3 coding sequence is TGTGCCAGCTCACCAATTGGACAGGGAGGGGTGTGGGATAGCAATCAGCCCCAGCATTTT.

The chain is built from TRBV7-8 and TRBJ1-1, with D maybe TRBD1 (6 bases). The CDR3 is made up of 14 amino acids. V lost 0 bases, J lost 5 bases, and 10 bases lay in between. The germline gives CDR1 SGHVS, CDR2 FQNEAQ. The CDR3 region has the DNA TGTGCCAGCAGCTTAGCCAGGGGCCGAACTGAAGCTTTCTTT. This sequence encodes CASSLARGRTEAFF.

The chain recombines TRBV18 with TRBJ2-1, with a tentative D call TRBD2 (6 bases). V was trimmed by 0 bases and J by 11 bases, leaving 17 bases between them. The length of the CDR3 is 15 residues. Germline loops: CDR1 KGHSH, CDR2 LQKENI. The CDR3 region has the DNA TGTGCCAGCTCACCACCTTCGGGCAGGGAGGAAAAGCAGTTCTTC. It translates to CASSPPSGREEKQFF.